This TCR beta chain was documented in a study of graft-versus-host responses after intestinal transplantation. Study-wide context: Each of the recipients got a multivisceral, liver-intestinal, or isolated intestinal transplant. For two to three years after anti-thymocyte globulin induction, all recipients took tacrolimus and steroids.

Unmatched junction bases numbered 3, after V lost 2 bases and J lost 7 bases. The CDR3 is 12 amino acids. Germline CDR1 reads SGHDT; CDR2 reads YYEEEE. Concerning this clone: Its antigen is undetermined.

Assay: immunoSEQ multiplex PCR; the TCRdb copy retains only in-frame clones and omits some. Among some 110,000 clones listed, just under 95% were seen once. General observations from the study: GvH clones occurred in recipient marrow; some first appeared in ileum or blood.

This clonotype was obtained from a human donor who was the organ donor for an intestinal transplant. The specimen comprised unstimulated CD8+ T cells sorted from spleen or lymph node cells, sampled before transplant. The rearrangement joins TRBV5-6 to TRBJ2-7, with 7 bases lining up with TRBD2. CDR3 DNA sequence: TGTGCCAGCAGCTTCGGGGGGTGGGAGCAGTACTTC. This translates into CASSFGGWEQYF.